The text below deals with one TCR beta chain. The data belong to a study of blood T cell repertoires in COVID-19. About the research overall: Acute-phase and convalescent COVID-19 samples originated in the United States, Italy and Spain. The cDNA or gDNA used as material had been derived from T cells, B-cell-depleted T cells, or PBMCs.

As originally analysed: It was from reference gene primer amplification that nucleated cell counts were estimated. Clones were sequenced by immunoSEQ multiplex PCR, and TCRdb holds only the in-frame ones, with some missing. V, J and clone size derive from that table, while D and trimming were established from the DNA sequence. This sample has fewer than 90,000 clones, with about 85% found just once. After removal of 4 bases from V and 4 bases from J, the junction contained 12 bases not matched to a gene. The germline CDR1 and CDR2 sequences are LGHNA and YSLEER. This CDR3 has 18 residues. The genes are TRBV4-3 and TRBJ2-2, with 10 bases that match TRBD2. The sequenced material came from peripheral blood. The receptor was derived from a man aged 65 to 85 with active COVID-19. CDR3 nucleotide sequence: TGCGCCAGCAGCCCCGCCCCCCTAGCGGGAGAGTTCACCGGGGAGCTGTTTTTT. It is translated as CASSPAPLAGEFTGELFF.